The 8 T cell receptor beta chains below were found in one sample sequenced in a study of PD-1 blockade in classical Hodgkin lymphoma (dated by TCRdb to about 2020). The intended sense of this specimen's time point label: cycle 1 day 1 (C1D1), immediately before nivolumab initiation. All trial patients had relapsed after autologous stem cell transplantation, with cohorts A, B and C differing in prior brentuximab vedotin exposure. Magnetic negative selection with a Miltenyi CD4+ T cell isolation kit was used to purify CD4+ T cells from thawed PBMCs. Library generation was performed with the immunoSEQ multiplex PCR assay. In TCRdb, the immuneACCESS table is reduced to in-frame sequences with V and J assigned. These tables do not hold every clone; where another copy was compared, an unresolved V gene accounts for under half, and the others remain unexplained. The table for this sample lists some 10,000 clones; 74% of them were counted only once. Of the sample, around 4% falls within the top ten clones.

Sequenced material: CD4+ T cells from blood, taken at baseline. Source of these receptors: a human donor with classical Hodgkin lymphoma.

This chain joins TRBV5-8 and TRBJ1-1; weak D call: TRBD1 (6 bases). V shed 4 bases and J shed 6 bases, with 13 bases lying between them. This CDR3 comprises 13 residues. Germline V gives CDR1 SGHTS, CDR2 YDEGEE. The DNA for the CDR3 is TGTGCCAGCAGCCTTACAGGGCTTGCTGAAGCTTTCTTT. This gives the protein CASSLTGLAEAFF.

The chain uses TRBV7-9 and TRBJ2-5; D not resolved. V was shortened by 1 base and J by 1 base, with 13 bases between the two germline ends. This CDR3 has 16 residues. CDR1 SEHNR and CDR2 FQNEAQ come from the germline V gene (reference sequence). CDR3 region: CASSLGGSLGQETQYF. The CDR3 DNA reads TGTGCCAGCAGCTTAGGAGGCTCCCTGGGCCAAGAGACCCAGTACTTC.

The V gene is TRBV7-8, the J gene TRBJ2-1; D is possibly TRBD1 or TRBD2 (6 bases each). Trimming removed 7 bases from V and 4 bases from J, with 17 bases in between. The germline V gene encodes CDR1 SGHVS and CDR2 FQNEAQ. The CDR3 has 15 amino acids. The CDR3 here is CASTKGGGQYNEQFF. Written as DNA, the CDR3 is TGTGCCAGCACCAAAGGGGGAGGCCAATACAATGAGCAGTTCTTC.

V usage is TRBV4-1 and J usage is TRBJ2-7; TRBD2 matches at 10 bases. Germline CDR1 MGHRA, CDR2 YSYEKL. Trimming cost V 4 bases and J 2 bases; bases outside gene matches: 20. This CDR3 contains 20 residues. CDR3 loop: CASSLQTRTSGAGDTYEQYF. The CDR3 DNA reads TGCGCCAGCAGCCTACAAACCCGGACTAGCGGAGCCGGAGATACCTACGAGCAGTACTTC.

This chain uses TRBV10-3 with TRBJ1-1; D is perhaps TRBD1 (6 bases). Germline-derived CDR1 and CDR2 are ENHRY and SYGVKD. The CDR3 runs to 14 residues. Trimming took off 4 bases at V and 0 bases at J, with 9 bases between the two ends. The CDR3 reads CAISGRGVNTEAFF. The CDR3 nucleotides are TGTGCCATCAGTGGGAGGGGGGTGAACACTGAAGCTTTCTTT.

The chain links TRBV30 to TRBJ1-5, with 8 bases lining up with TRBD1. The CDR3 length is 14 residues. Unmatched junction bases numbered 1, after V lost 3 bases and J lost 0 bases. Germline loops: CDR1 GTSNPN, CDR2 SVGIG (reference sequence). Here the CDR3 reads CAWRGQASNQPQHF. The DNA of the CDR3 is TGTGCCTGGAGGGGACAGGCTAGCAATCAGCCCCAGCATTTT.

The chain joins TRBV25-1 to TRBJ1-5, with a tentative D call TRBD1 (5 bases). V gave up 5 bases and J gave up 5 bases, with 10 bases separating them. The germline V gene encodes CDR1 MGHDK and CDR2 SYGVNS. This CDR3 is built from 13 residues. In nucleotides, the CDR3 is TGTGCCAGCAGTAGCCAGGGTTATCAGCCCCAGCATTTT. The encoded protein is CASSSQGYQPQHF.

The chain links TRBV19 to TRBJ1-1; D unclear. Trimming stripped 3 bases from V and 6 bases from J, with 11 bases between. Germline-derived CDR1 and CDR2 are LNHDA and SQIVND (reference sequence). The CDR3 has 13 residues. The CDR3 nucleotides are TGTGCCAGTAGTATTGGAGCAGTTTCTGAAGCTTTCTTT. Translating gives CASSIGAVSEAFF.